Listed here are 32 T cell receptor beta chains from one sample, sequenced in a study of blood T cell repertoires in COVID-19. Produced via immunoSEQ multiplex PCR; TCRdb's table is partial and in-frame only. The table has about 320,000 clones, around 90% seen once; the top ten hold approximately 5%. Sequencing was done on a sample of PBMCs or T cells enriched from blood (not recorded which). Receptors originate from a woman between 25 and 40 years old who had recovered from COVID-19.

This sequence joins TRBV10-3 and TRBJ2-7, with TRBD1 identical over 8 bases. CDR3 length: 15 residues. V trimming: 3 bases; J trimming: 5 bases; junction bases outside the gene matches: 9. Germline V gene lookup returns CDR1 ENHRY and CDR2 SYGVKD. The CDR3 DNA reads TGTGCCATCAGTGACGGGAGCCAGGGGGCCAACGAGCAGTACTTC. Translating it yields CAISDGSQGANEQYF.

The rearrangement uses TRBV6-6 and TRBJ1-3; D is ambiguous. Trimming pared 5 bases from V and 4 bases from J, leaving 21 bases between. Germline CDR1 and CDR2: MNHNY and SVGAGI (reference sequence). The CDR3 consists of 17 residues. CDR3 DNA sequence: TGTGCCAGCAGTCCCGGGTGGAGGAGCCCGATGGGAAACACCATATATTTT. This translates into CASSPGWRSPMGNTIYF.

V gene TRBV25-1 combines with J gene TRBJ2-3; D is possibly TRBD1 (6 bases). The germline V and J ends were trimmed by 1 base and 2 bases, with 19 bases remaining between them. Germline V gene lookup returns CDR1 MGHDK and CDR2 SYGVNS. CDR3 length: 18 amino acids. The CDR3 region is CASSESRTDLKDTDTQYF. The CDR3 nucleotides read TGTGCCAGCAGTGAATCGAGGACAGATCTTAAAGACACAGATACGCAGTATTTT. The whole variable domain, remainder taken from reference TRBV25-1 and TRBJ2-3, is EADIYQTPRYLVIGTGKKITLECSQTMGHDKMYWYQQDPGMELHLIHYSYGVNSTEKGDLSSESTVSRIRTEHFPLTLESARPSHTSQYLCASSESRTDLKDTDTQYFGPGTRLTVL.

J is TRBJ1-6 and V is TRBV7-2, with 8 bases that match TRBD1. J lost 1 base, V lost 3 bases, and 2 bases had no gene match. Germline lookup yields CDR1 SGHTA and CDR2 FQGNSA. This CDR3 comprises 16 residues. For the CDR3, the DNA is TGTGCCAGCAGCTTTGGACAGGGATCCTATAATTCACCCCTCCACTTT. It encodes CASSFGQGSYNSPLHF. The variable domain in full, completed from reference TRBV7-2 and TRBJ1-6, reads GAGVSQSPSNKVTEKGKDVELRCDPISGHTALYWYRQSLGQGLEFLIYFQGNSAPDKSGLPSDRFSAERTGGSVSTLTIQRTQQEDSAVYLCASSFGQGSYNSPLHFGNGTRLTVT.

The J gene is TRBJ2-7, the V gene TRBV28; 8 bases fit TRBD1. The CDR3 is made up of 15 amino acids. Germline V gene lookup returns CDR1 MDHEN and CDR2 SYDVKM. Trimming removed 6 bases from V and 2 bases from J; junction bases left unmatched: 9. CDR3 loop: CASRASGTGTYEQYF. The DNA for the CDR3 is TGTGCCAGCAGGGCCTCCGGGACAGGCACCTACGAGCAGTACTTC.

The genes are TRBV18 and TRBJ2-1; D is possibly TRBD1 (6 bases). From germline, CDR1 is KGHSH and CDR2 LQKENI. This CDR3 has 12 residues. Trimming took off 6 bases at V and 7 bases at J, with 10 bases between the two ends. The CDR3 sequence is CASSSGQNEQFF. DNA of the CDR3: TGTGCCAGCTCGTCCGGACAGAATGAGCAGTTCTTC.

The chain employs TRBV6-2 or TRBV6-3 and TRBJ2-7; 10 nucleotides line up with TRBD1. The CDR3 has 14 amino acids. J lost 6 bases, V lost 6 bases, and 8 bases had no gene match. In germline, CDR1 is MNHEY, CDR2 SVGEGT. The CDR3 spells CASSPGQGPGEQYF. CDR3 nucleotides: TGTGCCAGCAGCCCGGGACAGGGGCCTGGCGAGCAGTACTTC.

The chain employs TRBV5-1 and TRBJ2-3; 7 nucleotides line up with TRBD1. With 5 bases clipped from V and 6 bases from J, the junction kept 12 bases outside the gene matches. The germline gives CDR1 SGHRS, CDR2 YFSETQ. CDR3 size: 15 residues. CDR3 sequence (DNA): TGCGCCAGCAGACCCGGGACAGATGGATACGATACGCAGTATTTT. It encodes CASRPGTDGYDTQYF. The complete variable domain, with remaining parts taken from reference TRBV5-1 and TRBJ2-3, reads KAGVTQTPRYLIKTRGQQVTLSCSPISGHRSVSWYQQTPGQGLQFLFEYFSETQRNKGNFPGRFSGRQFSNSRSEMNVSTLELGDSALYLCASRPGTDGYDTQYFGPGTRLTVL.

CDR3 in amino acids: CASSPADYGYTF. DNA of the CDR3: TGTGCCAGCAGTCCCGCGGACTATGGCTACACCTTC. The chain recombines TRBV6-5 with TRBJ1-2; D unclear. The CDR3 length is 12 residues. The V gene lost 5 bases and the J gene lost 3 bases, with 7 bases spanning the gap. Germline values: CDR1 MNHEY, CDR2 SVGAGI.

The sample holds one count of this clone. The chain recombines TRBV5-6 with TRBJ1-6, with a weak D call TRBD1 (5 bases). From germline, CDR1 is SGHDT and CDR2 YYEEEE. Trimming took off 4 bases at V and 4 bases at J, with 12 bases between the two ends. The CDR3 covers 15 residues. CDR3 protein: CASSRDSSYNSPLHF. Here the CDR3 DNA reads TGTGCCAGCAGCCGTGACAGTTCTTATAATTCACCCCTCCACTTT.

V is TRBV4-2 and J is TRBJ2-5; 8 bases line up with TRBD2. V gave up 4 bases and J gave up 5 bases; unmatched junction bases: 6. Germline lookup yields CDR1 LGHNA and CDR2 YNFKEQ. The CDR3 loop spans 14 amino acids. CDR3 sequence reads: CASSPGGLGETQYF. CDR3 nucleotide sequence: TGTGCCAGCAGCCCGGGGGGGCTTGGGGAGACCCAGTACTTC.

This clone was seen more than once but under ten times. The gene calls are TRBV6-5 and TRBJ1-2; D not resolved. V lost 6 bases and J 8 bases, leaving 16 bases between the germline ends. The CDR3 has 13 amino acids. Per the germline V gene, CDR1 is MNHEY and CDR2 is SVGAGI. The CDR3 spells CASRGWNEGGYTF. CDR3 nucleotide sequence: TGTGCCAGCAGGGGGTGGAACGAGGGCGGCTACACCTTC.

V and J are TRBV3-1 (or the pseudogene TRBV3-2) and TRBJ2-1, with 9 bases fitting TRBD2. The CDR3 sequence is 19 residues long. CDR1 LGHDT and CDR2 YNNKEL come from the germline V gene (reference sequence). The trim removed 4 bases at V and 4 bases at J, leaving 17 bases unmatched. The chain's CDR3 is CASSRLPAGGLGSYNEQFF. CDR3 coding DNA: TGTGCCAGCAGCCGACTACCAGCGGGGGGTCTAGGGTCTTACAATGAGCAGTTCTTC.

This chain connects TRBV6-5 to TRBJ2-7; TRBD1 matches 10 bases. This CDR3 spans 12 amino acids. Germline V gene sequence: CDR1 MNHEY, CDR2 SVGAGI. Unmatched junction bases numbered 2, after V lost 7 bases and J lost 5 bases. CDR3 protein: CASKTGGDEQYF. As DNA, the CDR3 is TGTGCCAGCAAGACAGGGGGCGACGAGCAGTACTTC.

The rearrangement joins TRBV19 to TRBJ1-2; tentatively, D is TRBD1 (6 bases). Germline values: CDR1 LNHDA, CDR2 SQIVND (reference sequence). Trimming took 7 bases from V and 8 from J, leaving 20 bases between them. This CDR3 has 14 amino acids. The CDR3 region is CASTDTGLRRGYTF. DNA for the CDR3: TGTGCCAGTACCGACACAGGGCTTAGGAGGGGCTACACCTTC.

The chain is built from TRBV25-1 and TRBJ1-4, with no clear D. Germline V gene data show CDR1 as MGHDK and CDR2 as SYGVNS. Trimming removed 3 bases at V and 3 bases at J, with 11 bases between. The CDR3 consists of 15 residues. CDR3 in amino acids: CASSDRGLANEKLFF. CDR3 DNA: TGTGCCAGCAGTGATCGAGGCCTCGCTAATGAAAAACTGTTTTTT.

The chain combines TRBV30 with TRBJ2-3; 10 bases match TRBD2. This CDR3 region has 16 residues. Germline V gene lookup returns CDR1 GTSNPN and CDR2 SVGIG (reference sequence). Trimming at V came to 1 base and at J to 3 bases, leaving 7 bases not matched to a gene. The CDR3 nucleotides are TGTGCCTGGAGTGGTCCAGCGGGGGGGCGGACAGATACGCAGTATTTT. Residues: CAWSGPAGGRTDTQYF.

The V gene is TRBV6-4, the J gene TRBJ1-4; a possible D gene is TRBD1 (5 bases). This CDR3 has 12 amino acids. Germline CDR1 MRHNA, CDR2 SNTAGT. Trimming stripped 10 bases from V and 3 bases from J, with 9 bases between. The CDR3 spells CAKRGSNEKLFF. The DNA for the CDR3 is TGTGCCAAAAGGGGTTCTAATGAAAAACTGTTTTTT.

This clone was found a few times. The chain recombines TRBV5-4 with TRBJ1-3, with D hard to call. This CDR3 is built from 15 residues. Germline assignment: CDR1 SGHNT and CDR2 YYREEE (reference sequence). Trimming stripped 3 bases from V and 2 bases from J, with 12 bases between. The CDR3 is CASSSDFSAGNTIYF. DNA of the CDR3: TGTGCCAGCAGCTCGGACTTCTCGGCTGGAAACACCATATATTTT. The complete variable domain, with remaining parts taken from reference TRBV5-4 and TRBJ1-3, reads ETGVTQSPTHLIKTRGQQVTLRCSSQSGHNTVSWYQQALGQGPQFIFQYYREEENGRGNFPPRFSGLQFPNYSSELNVNALELDDSALYLCASSSDFSAGNTIYFGEGSWLTVV.

Only one count was recorded for this clone. The chain links TRBV20-1 to TRBJ1-4; D is unresolved. Germline V gene data show CDR1 as DFQATT and CDR2 as SNEGSKA (reference sequence). This CDR3 spans 14 amino acids. V gave up 3 bases and J gave up 7 bases, with 15 bases separating them. CDR3 coding DNA: TGCAGTGCTAGTGTGTCAGGCATCCCTGAAAAACTGTTTTTT. This translates into CSASVSGIPEKLFF.

This rearrangement joins TRBV5-5 to TRBJ1-2; D is possibly TRBD1 (6 bases). The CDR3 consists of 15 residues. In germline, CDR1 is SGHKS, CDR2 YYEKEE (reference sequence). Trimming shortened V by 5 bases and J by 4 bases, and 18 bases separated the two germline ends. CDR3 DNA sequence: TGTGCCAGCAGAGTCGGTGGGGGCGCTTCCTATGGCTACACCTTC. Translated: CASRVGGGASYGYTF.

The gene calls are TRBV7-9 and TRBJ1-2, with D perhaps TRBD1 (6 bases). Germline V gene data show CDR1 as SEHNR and CDR2 as FQNEAQ (reference sequence). The V end lost 6 bases, the J end lost 3 bases, and 11 bases lay between the germline ends. The CDR3 is 13 amino acids. CDR3 in amino acids: CASRDRQDYGYTF. CDR3 DNA sequence: TGTGCCAGCAGGGACCGACAGGACTATGGCTACACCTTC.

The chain employs TRBV19 and TRBJ1-1; maybe TRBD1 (5 bases). Germline loops: CDR1 LNHDA, CDR2 SQIVND (reference sequence). The CDR3 consists of 15 residues. Trimming removed 4 bases from V and 0 bases from J, with 12 bases in between. CDR3 sequence: CASSRGLGLNTEAFF. Here the CDR3 DNA reads TGTGCCAGTAGTAGGGGACTTGGCCTGAACACTGAAGCTTTCTTT. Supplemented by reference TRBV19 and TRBJ1-1, the full variable domain reads DGGITQSPKYLFRKEGQNVTLSCEQNLNHDAMYWYRQDPGQGLRLIYYSQIVNDFQKGDIAEGYSVSREKKESFPLTVTSAQKNPTAFYLCASSRGLGLNTEAFFGQGTRLTVV.

The chain employs TRBV5-8 and TRBJ1-1; D gene unclear. The CDR3 length is 15 residues. With 4 bases removed from V and 4 bases from J, the gap between germline ends came to 17 bases. The V gene's germline CDR1 is SGHTS and CDR2 YDEGEE. This CDR3 reads CASSPGRGMSTEAFF. The CDR3 nucleotides are TGTGCCAGCAGCCCGGGTCGGGGAATGAGCACTGAAGCTTTCTTT.

The V and J genes are TRBV19 and TRBJ1-5; D may be TRBD1 (5 bases). V was trimmed by 3 bases and J by 6 bases, leaving 6 bases between them. Germline V lookup: CDR1 LNHDA, CDR2 SQIVND (reference sequence). CDR3 size: 12 residues. The CDR3 protein is CASSIGAQPQHF. Written as DNA, the CDR3 is TGTGCCAGTAGTATTGGGGCTCAGCCCCAGCATTTT.

This clone was seen a single time. The chain has TRBV14 and TRBJ1-6; no firm D call. Germline CDR1 is SGHDN and CDR2 is FVKESK. Trimming pared 0 bases from V and 6 bases from J, leaving 9 bases between. The CDR3 totals 15 residues. The CDR3 protein is CASSQEQVFNSPLHF. CDR3 DNA sequence: TGTGCCAGCAGCCAAGAGCAGGTCTTTAATTCACCCCTCCACTTT.

In its sample, this clone was seen a few times. The chain is built from TRBV2 and TRBJ2-1; TRBD1 matches 7 bases. Germline CDR1 SNHLY, CDR2 FYNNEI. The CDR3 runs to 13 residues. V was clipped by 4 bases and J by 6 bases; unmatched bases: 3. CDR3 nucleotides: TGTGCCAGCAGTGGACAGGGTCGCAATGAGCAGTTCTTC. This translates into CASSGQGRNEQFF.

The chain uses TRBV29-1 and TRBJ1-2; D is possibly TRBD1 (5 bases). The CDR3 is 13 amino acids. Between the trimmed V and J ends, which lost 6 bases and 0 bases, there was a span of 11 bases. The germline V gene has CDR1 SQVTM and CDR2 ANQGSEA. CDR3 nucleotide sequence: TGCAGCGTCCTCGACAGAACTAACTATGGCTACACCTTC. Amino acids: CSVLDRTNYGYTF.

The chain is built from TRBV6-4 and TRBJ2-7; D perhaps matches TRBD1 (6 bases). Deletions cut 2 bases from V and 6 bases from J, with 17 bases between. The length of the CDR3 is 15 residues. The germline CDR1 and CDR2 sequences are MRHNA and SNTAGT. The CDR3 region has the DNA TGTGCCAGCAGTGACGACAGGAACGTCGATGCCGAGCAGTACTTC. This sequence encodes CASSDDRNVDAEQYF.

The chain joins TRBV15 to TRBJ2-2; TRBD1 aligns across 7 bases. This CDR3 region has 15 residues. The V gene end was trimmed by 1 base and the J gene end by 6 bases; junction bases not matched to a gene: 5. Germline assignment: CDR1 LNHNV and CDR2 YYDKDF (reference sequence). Here the CDR3 reads CATSRARGGPGELFF. CDR3 sequence (DNA): TGTGCCACCAGCAGAGCTAGAGGGGGCCCCGGGGAGCTGTTTTTT.

The chain links TRBV5-8 to TRBJ2-7; D is ambiguous. V shed 0 bases and J shed 2 bases, with 9 bases lying between them. This CDR3 comprises 14 residues. From germline, CDR1 is SGHTS and CDR2 YDEGEE. The CDR3 nucleotides are TGTGCCAGCAGCTTGGTCCAGATTACCTACGAGCAGTACTTC. It is translated as CASSLVQITYEQYF.

Only a few counts were recorded for this clone. V gene TRBV6-2 or TRBV6-3 combines with J gene TRBJ1-1; no clear D. Trimming shortened V by 0 bases and J by 3 bases, and 8 bases separated the two germline ends. The CDR3 loop spans 14 amino acids. From germline, CDR1 is MNHEY and CDR2 SVGEGT. The CDR3 loop reads CASSYSGRDTEAFF. The CDR3 DNA follows: TGTGCCAGCAGTTACTCGGGTCGGGACACTGAAGCTTTCTTT.